The 26 T cell receptor beta chains reported below all come from one sample, sequenced in a study of blood T cell repertoires in COVID-19. Assay: immunoSEQ multiplex PCR; the TCRdb copy retains only in-frame clones and omits some. This table has about 88,000 clones, around nine tenths appearing once. Source material: peripheral blood. Receptors were obtained from a woman aged 80 or over with acute or convalescent COVID-19.

The count of this clone is one. J is TRBJ1-4 and V is TRBV19; 7 bases match TRBD1. CDR1 is LNHDA and CDR2 is SQIVND in the germline V gene (reference sequence). The CDR3 runs 19 residues. The junction had 20 bases not matched to a gene; V was cut back by 7 bases and J by 3 bases. CDR3 sequence (DNA): TGTGCCAGTAAATCTCCCTCGGGACAGCGAGGGGAGGCTAATGAAAAACTGTTTTTT. The encoded protein is CASKSPSGQRGEANEKLFF.

The chain has TRBV28 and TRBJ2-3, with 8 bases that match TRBD2. Germline lookup yields CDR1 MDHEN and CDR2 SYDVKM. The CDR3 covers 14 residues. With V trimmed by 7 bases and J by 1 base, 4 bases remained unmatched. CDR3 loop: CASIPAGGTDTQYF. The CDR3 bases are TGTGCCAGCATCCCAGCGGGAGGCACAGATACGCAGTATTTT.

J is TRBJ2-6 and V is TRBV7-9, with D perhaps matching TRBD1 (6 bases). V lost 5 bases to trimming and J lost 2 bases, with 13 bases between them. The germline V gene has CDR1 SEHNR and CDR2 FQNEAQ (reference sequence). The CDR3 spans 16 residues. The CDR3 nucleotides are TGTGCCAGCAGCGAGCCCAGGGGTGCTGGGGCCAACGTCCTGACTTTC. Residues: CASSEPRGAGANVLTF.

The gene calls are TRBV4-3 and TRBJ2-7; D perhaps matches TRBD1 (5 bases). The length of the CDR3 is 15 residues. Germline assignment: CDR1 LGHNA and CDR2 YSLEER. Trimming removed 3 bases at V and 5 bases at J, with 17 bases between. The CDR3, as DNA: TGCGCCAGCAGCCAGACCAGACAGATTGTCCACGAGCAGTACTTC. Protein product: CASSQTRQIVHEQYF.

The V and J genes are TRBV7-9 and TRBJ2-1; TRBD2 is a possible D gene (6 bases). V lost 5 bases and J lost 4, with 21 bases in between. This CDR3 has 17 residues. The germline V gene has CDR1 SEHNR and CDR2 FQNEAQ (reference sequence). This CDR3 reads CASSQSWRVRPYNEQFF. CDR3 nucleotide sequence: TGTGCCAGCAGCCAATCGTGGAGGGTCCGGCCTTACAATGAGCAGTTCTTC.

J is TRBJ2-2 and V is TRBV3-1 (or the pseudogene TRBV3-2), with a tentative D call TRBD1 (5 bases). CDR1 is LGHDT, CDR2 YNNKEL, per germline (reference sequence). The germline V and J ends were trimmed by 6 bases and 4 bases, with 12 bases remaining between them. This CDR3 region has 14 residues. CDR3 sequence reads: CASSFQGSTGELFF. DNA for the CDR3: TGTGCCAGCAGTTTTCAGGGAAGCACCGGGGAGCTGTTTTTT.

This clone was detected once. The V call is TRBV18, the J call TRBJ2-7; 10 bases map to TRBD1. The CDR3 is made up of 16 amino acids. J was trimmed by 2 bases and V by 3 bases; bases with no gene match: 7. The V gene's germline CDR1 is KGHSH and CDR2 LQKENI. CDR3 coding DNA: TGTGCCAGCTCACCGGCCTCCGGGACAGGGGCCTACGAGCAGTACTTC. Its translation: CASSPASGTGAYEQYF.

The gene calls are TRBV7-6 and TRBJ1-1, with D tentatively TRBD1 (6 bases). CDR1 and CDR2 (germline): SGHVS, FNYEAQ. The CDR3 covers 16 residues. V lost 1 base, J lost 4 bases, and 16 bases lay in between. The CDR3 is CASSLGGGQGTTEAFF. CDR3 nucleotides: TGTGCCAGCAGCTTAGGGGGGGGCCAGGGAACCACTGAAGCTTTCTTT. Complete variable domain (other parts from reference TRBV7-6 and TRBJ1-1): GAGVSQSPRYKVTKRGQDVALRCDPISGHVSLYWYRQALGQGPEFLTYFNYEAQQDKSGLPNDRFSAERPEGSISTLTIQRTEQRDSAMYRCASSLGGGQGTTEAFFGQGTRLTVV.

The V call is TRBV6-6, the J call TRBJ1-3, with D tentatively TRBD1 (6 bases). The V gene lost 11 bases and the J gene lost 0 bases, with 14 bases spanning the gap. The CDR3 contains 14 residues. The germline CDR1 and CDR2 sequences are MNHNY and SVGAGI (reference sequence). CDR3 sequence: CAARQDLSGNTIYF. In DNA form, the CDR3 reads TGTGCCGCCAGACAGGACCTCTCTGGAAACACCATATATTTT.

The gene calls are TRBV5-1 and TRBJ2-3, with no clear D. Deletions cut 2 bases from V and 5 bases from J, with 6 bases between. From germline, CDR1 is SGHRS and CDR2 YFSETQ. The CDR3 sequence is 12 residues long. The CDR3 nucleotides are TGCGCCAGCAGCTTAAACGGAGATACGCAGTATTTT. This encodes CASSLNGDTQYF.

As DNA, the CDR3 is TGTGCCATCAGTGAGGTCGGGGGAGATCAGCCCCAGCATTTT. It translates to CAISEVGGDQPQHF. The chain combines TRBV10-3 with TRBJ1-5; possibly TRBD1 for D (5 bases). The V gene's germline CDR1 is ENHRY and CDR2 SYGVKD. The CDR3 is 14 amino acids. Trimming took off 2 bases at V and 5 bases at J, with 10 bases between the two ends.

The CDR3 nucleotides read TGTGCCAGCAGCTTAAGGACTAGCGGGACCTACAATGAGCAGTTCTTC. Its protein product is CASSLRTSGTYNEQFF. V usage is TRBV7-8 and J usage is TRBJ2-1; 12 positions agree with TRBD2. CDR1 and CDR2 (germline): SGHVS, FQNEAQ. With 2 bases clipped from V and 2 bases from J, the junction kept 1 base outside the gene matches. CDR3 length: 16 residues.

V usage is TRBV4-3 and J usage is TRBJ1-2; TRBD1 agrees at 8 bases. The CDR3 loop spans 14 amino acids. V was clipped by 1 base and J by 2 bases; unmatched bases: 0. Germline V CDR1 and CDR2: LGHNA, YSLEER. For the CDR3, the DNA is TGCGCCAGCAGCCAAGGGACAGGGAACTATGGCTACACCTTC. This gives the protein CASSQGTGNYGYTF.

Only one count was recorded for this clone. The chain is built from TRBV10-3 and TRBJ2-1; no firm D call. The V gene's germline CDR1 is ENHRY and CDR2 SYGVKD. This CDR3 is 14 amino acids long. V was pared by 3 bases and J by 3 bases, with 9 bases between. CDR3 bases: TGTGCCATCAGTGAATCCGGTGGCTACAATGAGCAGTTCTTC. Translation: CAISESGGYNEQFF.

This chain connects TRBV24-1 to TRBJ2-1; 10 bases agree with TRBD1. The CDR3 contains 16 residues. Germline V gene data show CDR1 as KGHDR and CDR2 as SFDVKD. Trimming removed 3 bases from V and 2 bases from J; junction bases left unmatched: 3. CDR3 sequence: CATSDPGTGAYNEQFF. In nucleotides, the CDR3 is TGTGCCACCAGTGATCCCGGGACAGGGGCCTACAATGAGCAGTTCTTC.

The chain recombines TRBV6-5 with TRBJ2-2, with 7 bases that match TRBD1. V lost 4 bases and J lost 7; bases outside the gene matches: 3. The CDR3 length is 13 residues. CDR1 and CDR2 from the germline V gene are MNHEY and SVGAGI. The CDR3: CASSSQGVGELFF. The CDR3 DNA is TGTGCCAGCAGTTCCCAGGGGGTCGGGGAGCTGTTTTTT.

This clone appeared many times. V and J are TRBV5-1 and TRBJ1-5, with D uncertain. V lost 0 bases and J lost 3, with 10 bases in between. The CDR3 sequence is 15 residues long. Germline loops: CDR1 SGHRS, CDR2 YFSETQ. CDR3 nucleotide sequence: TGCGCCAGCAGCTTGGCACCGGACTTCAATCAGCCCCAGCATTTT. It codes for CASSLAPDFNQPQHF.

The CDR3 DNA is TGTGCCAGCTCACCTCCCCCAGGGGGAGACATTCAGTACTTC. Protein product: CASSPPPGGDIQYF. The chain joins TRBV18 to TRBJ2-4; 7 bases are a match to TRBD1. The CDR3 covers 14 residues. V lost 3 bases to trimming and J lost 8 bases; unmatched junction nucleotides: 7. Germline V lookup: CDR1 KGHSH, CDR2 LQKENI.

This sequence joins TRBV6-6 and TRBJ2-1; 12 positions match TRBD2. This CDR3 region has 15 residues. V trimming: 6 bases; J trimming: 7 bases; junction bases outside the gene matches: 7. The germline CDR1 and CDR2 sequences are MNHNY and SVGAGI (reference sequence). CDR3 sequence reads: CASSNLAGGLNEQFF. CDR3 coding DNA: TGTGCCAGCAGCAATCTAGCGGGAGGGTTGAATGAGCAGTTCTTC.

The chain is built from TRBV6-2 or TRBV6-3 and TRBJ2-4; possibly TRBD2 for D (6 bases). The ends were cut back, 6 bases at V and 0 bases at J, with 15 bases in the middle. The CDR3 is 16 residues long. Germline V gives CDR1 MNHEY, CDR2 SVGEGT. The DNA of the CDR3 is TGTGCCAGCAGCTCGGGACTGAAGATAGCCAAAAACATTCAGTACTTC. It is translated as CASSSGLKIAKNIQYF.

CDR3 nucleotides: TGTGCCAGCAGCCCAACCGGCTCCTACAATGAGCAGTTCTTC. It encodes CASSPTGSYNEQFF. J is TRBJ2-1 and V is TRBV7-3; D uncertain. Germline V lookup: CDR1 SGHTA, CDR2 FQGTGA. The CDR3 loop spans 14 amino acids. Trimming pared 5 bases from V and 0 bases from J, leaving 8 bases between.

The V and J genes are TRBV3-1 (or the pseudogene TRBV3-2) and TRBJ1-5; 11 bases are a match to TRBD1. CDR1 and CDR2 from the germline V gene are LGHDT and YNNKEL (reference sequence). There are 18 residues in the CDR3. V lost 3 bases and J lost 5; bases outside the gene matches: 12. CDR3 DNA: TGTGCCAGCAGCCACCCTTGGGACAGGGGGGGCCCCTATCAGCCCCAGCATTTT. Protein product: CASSHPWDRGGPYQPQHF.

V and J are TRBV20-1 and TRBJ2-7, with 9 nucleotides matching TRBD2. Germline assignment: CDR1 DFQATT and CDR2 SNEGSKA (reference sequence). The V segment lost 3 bases and the J segment 2 bases; nucleotides outside the gene matches: 5. This CDR3 comprises 14 residues. In nucleotides, the CDR3 is TGCAGTGCTAGTGAGGCTAGCGGGACCTACGAGCAGTACTTC. Translated, it gives CSASEASGTYEQYF.

The chain combines TRBV7-9 with TRBJ1-6; D is perhaps TRBD1 (6 bases). Germline V gene data show CDR1 as SEHNR and CDR2 as FQNEAQ (reference sequence). Trimming took 2 bases from V and 4 from J, leaving 9 bases between them. This CDR3 contains 15 residues. The CDR3 bases are TGTGCCAGCAGCTTATGGCAGGGGTATAATTCACCCCTCCACTTT. The encoded protein is CASSLWQGYNSPLHF.

V gene TRBV6-1 combines with J gene TRBJ1-5; maybe TRBD1 (5 bases). Looked up from germline, CDR1 is MNHNS and CDR2 is SASEGT. The CDR3 runs to 16 residues. Trimming cost V 1 base and J 4 bases, with 14 bases left between them. CDR3 nucleotides: TGTGCCAGCAGTGAAGGGGGCTGGGCCCCAAATCAGCCCCAGCATTTT. Translation: CASSEGGWAPNQPQHF.

The rearrangement uses TRBV4-2 and TRBJ1-2; D may be TRBD1 (6 bases). V was pared by 2 bases and J by 3 bases, with 7 bases between. The CDR3 is 13 amino acids. Germline V lookup: CDR1 LGHNA, CDR2 YNFKEQ. The CDR3 coding sequence is TGTGCCAGCAGCCAACCAGGGGACTATGGCTACACCTTC. Translation: CASSQPGDYGYTF.